A single sample is the source of the 28 T cell receptor beta chains below, sequenced in a study of T cell repertoires and HLA-DP antigens. No antigen has been identified for these receptors. The table came from immunoSEQ multiplex PCR; TCRdb's copy has only in-frame clones and leaves some out. The repertoire consists of some 120,000 clones, with 80% to 95% occurring once and the leading ten covering 0.25% to 0.3%. Specimen: CD4+ T cells from PBMCs. All receptors come from a woman under 30 in good health and CMV-seronegative.

The chain is built from TRBV7-9 and TRBJ2-3, with D maybe TRBD2 (6 bases). V lost 1 base, J lost 0 bases, and 14 bases lay in between. This CDR3 comprises 17 residues. Germline V CDR1 and CDR2: SEHNR, FQNEAQ (reference sequence). CDR3 protein: CASSLVRVAGSTDTQYF. The CDR3 DNA follows: TGTGCCAGCAGCTTAGTAAGGGTGGCGGGGAGCACAGATACGCAGTATTTT. Full variable domain (missing parts from reference TRBV7-9 and TRBJ2-3): DTGVSQNPRHKITKRGQNVTFRCDPISEHNRLYWYRQTLGQGPEFLTYFQNEAQLEKSRLLSDRFSAERPKGSFSTLEIQRTEQGDSAMYLCASSLVRVAGSTDTQYFGPGTRLTVL.

The gene calls are TRBV29-1 and TRBJ2-3; tentative D call: TRBD2 (6 bases). The CDR3 runs 14 residues. V was cut by 7 bases and J by 4 bases, with 18 bases left in between. Germline V gene sequence: CDR1 SQVTM, CDR2 ANQGSEA. CDR3 DNA: TGCAGCGAGGCCCGACTAGAAGGATCAGATACGCAGTATTTT. As protein: CSEARLEGSDTQYF.

V is TRBV5-1 and J is TRBJ1-1, with 11 bases fitting TRBD1. This CDR3 is built from 18 residues. With V trimmed by 3 bases and J by 0 bases, 10 bases remained unmatched. The V gene's germline CDR1 is SGHRS and CDR2 YFSETQ. The CDR3 here is CASSSFGTGGAMNTEAFF. The CDR3 coding sequence is TGCGCCAGCAGCTCTTTTGGGACAGGGGGAGCTATGAACACTGAAGCTTTCTTT. Filled out from reference TRBV5-1 and TRBJ1-1, the complete variable domain reads KAGVTQTPRYLIKTRGQQVTLSCSPISGHRSVSWYQQTPGQGLQFLFEYFSETQRNKGNFPGRFSGRQFSNSRSEMNVSTLELGDSALYLCASSSFGTGGAMNTEAFFGQGTRLTVV.

V and J are TRBV6-5 and TRBJ1-2, with D perhaps matching TRBD1 (5 bases). Germline lookup yields CDR1 MNHEY and CDR2 SVGAGI. This CDR3 comprises 14 residues. Trimming shortened V by 6 bases and J by 4 bases, and 15 bases separated the two germline ends. CDR3 coding DNA: TGTGCCAGCAGCCCCCGGGACCTGGGCTATGGCTACACCTTC. Protein product: CASSPRDLGYGYTF.

The rearrangement joins TRBV5-5 to TRBJ1-5; D gene ambiguous. The V gene's germline CDR1 is SGHKS and CDR2 YYEKEE (reference sequence). Trimming removed 4 bases at V and 4 bases at J, with 18 bases between. The CDR3 totals 16 residues. CDR3 sequence (DNA): TGTGCCAGCAGCCGGAGGTACCCTACCCCTAATCAGCCCCAGCATTTT. It yields the protein CASSRRYPTPNQPQHF.

The chain is built from TRBV5-6 and TRBJ2-7; D is ambiguous. V lost 0 bases and J 3 bases, leaving 4 bases between the germline ends. CDR1 is SGHDT, CDR2 YYEEEE, per germline. The CDR3 covers 12 residues. The CDR3 loop is CASSLGGYEQYV. The CDR3 nucleotides read TGTGCCAGCAGCTTGGGTGGCTACGAGCAGTACGTC.

The chain uses TRBV28 and TRBJ2-4, with D perhaps assigned TRBD1 or TRBD2 (5 bases each). CDR3 size: 15 residues. The germline V gene has CDR1 MDHEN and CDR2 SYDVKM. Trimming pared 3 bases from V and 0 bases from J, leaving 9 bases between. CDR3 nucleotides: TGTGCCAGCAGTTTTCGGGGCCTAGCCAAAAACATTCAGTACTTC. Amino acid sequence: CASSFRGLAKNIQYF. Supplemented by reference TRBV28 and TRBJ2-4, the full variable domain reads DVKVTQSSRYLVKRTGEKVFLECVQDMDHENMFWYRQDPGLGLRLIYFSYDVKMKEKGDIPEGYSVSREKKERFSLILESASTNQTSMYLCASSFRGLAKNIQYFGAGTRLSVL.

CDR3 in DNA: TGTGCCAGTCGCGAGACATTTTCTGGAAACACCATATATTTT. This gives the protein CASRETFSGNTIYF. The V gene is TRBV6-1, the J gene TRBJ1-3; D is unclear. The V and J ends lost 9 bases and 1 base respectively, with 13 bases between them. The CDR3 is 14 amino acids. Germline V lookup: CDR1 MNHNS, CDR2 SASEGT.

The V gene is TRBV27, the J gene TRBJ2-7; D ambiguous. V was cut by 5 bases and J by 4 bases, with 9 bases left in between. Germline V lookup: CDR1 MNHEY, CDR2 SMNVEV (reference sequence). The CDR3 runs to 12 residues. The CDR3 DNA follows: TGTGCCAGCAGTCGTACCGCGTACGAGCAGTACTTC. It codes for CASSRTAYEQYF.

The chain combines TRBV9 with TRBJ1-2; possible D gene TRBD1, 5 bases. The V gene's germline CDR1 is SGDLS and CDR2 YYNGEE. The CDR3 has 15 residues. V was pared by 4 bases and J by 4 bases, with 17 bases between. CDR3 amino acids: CASSPSAQGTYGYTF. CDR3 nucleotide sequence: TGTGCCAGCAGCCCTAGCGCTCAGGGAACCTATGGCTACACCTTC.

The V and J genes are TRBV6-5 and TRBJ2-1; D may be TRBD1 (6 bases). The germline gives CDR1 MNHEY, CDR2 SVGAGI. The V end lost 8 bases, the J end lost 6 bases, and 17 bases lay between the germline ends. There are 14 residues in the CDR3. The CDR3 loop reads CASARGSVANEQFF. Written as DNA, the CDR3 is TGTGCCAGCGCCAGGGGATCGGTAGCCAATGAGCAGTTCTTC.

The rearrangement uses TRBV7-3 and TRBJ1-2; D remains unclear. The CDR3 totals 12 residues. Trimming cost V 3 bases and J 4 bases, with 6 bases left between them. CDR1 is SGHTA, CDR2 FQGTGA, per germline. The CDR3 reads CASSFGSYGYTF. The CDR3 DNA is TGTGCCAGCAGCTTCGGTTCCTATGGCTACACCTTC.

This sequence joins TRBV11-2 and TRBJ2-2, with D maybe TRBD2 (6 bases). Trimming took 1 base from V and 4 from J, leaving 10 bases between them. The CDR3 is 15 amino acids. Per germline, CDR1 SGHAT and CDR2 FQNNGV. The CDR3 region has the DNA TGTGCCAGCAGCTTAGTACGGGGACTCACCGGGGAGCTGTTTTTT. Protein: CASSLVRGLTGELFF.

This sequence joins TRBV21-1 and TRBJ2-5. TRBV21-1 is marked as a pseudogene. CDR3 size: 11 residues. CDR3 sequence (DNA): TGTGCCAGCAGCGGACGAGAGACCCAGTACTTC. Protein product: CASSGRETQYF.

The chain combines TRBV7-8 with TRBJ1-2; D gene uncertain. Trimming took off 0 bases at V and 7 bases at J, with 9 bases between the two ends. This CDR3 spans 13 amino acids. CDR1 and CDR2 (germline): SGHVS, FQNEAQ. CDR3 amino acids: CASSLARKGGYTF. The CDR3 DNA sequence: TGTGCCAGCAGCTTAGCGCGAAAGGGTGGCTACACCTTC.

This clone was seen a single time. This rearrangement joins TRBV28 to TRBJ1-2, with 8 bases matching TRBD1. Germline V gene sequence: CDR1 MDHEN, CDR2 SYDVKM. Trimming removed 1 base from V and 8 bases from J; junction bases left unmatched: 3. The CDR3 runs 13 residues. CDR3 DNA sequence: TGTGCCAGCAGTTTATCAGGGGGCCTGGGCTACACCTTC. This gives the protein CASSLSGGLGYTF.

The chain couples TRBV15 to TRBJ1-5; D not certain. CDR3 length: 13 residues. The V gene lost 1 base and the J gene lost 9 bases, with 10 bases spanning the gap. Looked up from germline, CDR1 is LNHNV and CDR2 is YYDKDF (reference sequence). CDR3 amino acids: CATSRGAAPPQHF. The CDR3 nucleotides read TGTGCCACCAGCAGAGGGGCAGCGCCGCCCCAGCATTTT.

This chain's CDR3 is CASSSAVARGRYEQYF. The DNA of the CDR3 is TGTGCCAGCAGTTCCGCGGTGGCAAGGGGCCGCTACGAGCAGTACTTC. The gene calls are TRBV6-5 and TRBJ2-7, with D possibly matching TRBD1 (5 bases). V was trimmed by 4 bases and J by 3 bases, leaving 19 bases between them. Per the germline V gene, CDR1 is MNHEY and CDR2 is SVGAGI. The CDR3 spans 16 residues.

The gene calls are TRBV7-9 and TRBJ1-3; D perhaps matches TRBD1 (6 bases). This CDR3 has 15 residues. V was trimmed by 7 bases and J by 4 bases, leaving 17 bases between them. Germline V gene sequence: CDR1 SEHNR, CDR2 FQNEAQ (reference sequence). The CDR3 is CASTPYGGSGNTIYF. The DNA for the CDR3 is TGTGCCAGCACTCCTTACGGGGGCTCCGGAAACACCATATATTTT. Looking up the rest from reference TRBV7-9 and TRBJ1-3 gives the full variable domain: DTGVSQNPRHKITKRGQNVTFRCDPISEHNRLYWYRQTLGQGPEFLTYFQNEAQLEKSRLLSDRFSAERPKGSFSTLEIQRTEQGDSAMYLCASTPYGGSGNTIYFGEGSWLTVV.

The chain is built from TRBV9 and TRBJ2-2, with D possibly called TRBD1 or TRBD2 (5 bases each). Germline-derived CDR1 and CDR2 are SGDLS and YYNGEE. The CDR3 totals 17 residues. The V gene lost 2 bases and the J gene lost 2 bases, with 16 bases spanning the gap. This chain's CDR3 is CASSVSGTSGNTGELFF. DNA for the CDR3: TGTGCCAGCAGCGTTTCTGGGACGAGCGGAAACACCGGGGAGCTGTTTTTT.

The V call is TRBV5-5, the J call TRBJ2-7; 8 bases fit TRBD1. The CDR3 length is 16 residues. V lost 4 bases and J lost 2; bases outside the gene matches: 11. Looked up from germline, CDR1 is SGHKS and CDR2 is YYEKEE (reference sequence). The CDR3 loop reads CASSRTGQGGTYEQYV. CDR3 nucleotide sequence: TGTGCCAGCAGCAGAACTGGACAGGGAGGCACCTACGAGCAGTACGTC.

V gene TRBV5-5 combines with J gene TRBJ2-7; possible D gene TRBD2, 5 bases. With 0 bases removed from V and 2 bases from J, the gap between germline ends came to 6 bases. There are 13 residues in the CDR3. Germline CDR1 reads SGHKS; CDR2 reads YYEKEE (reference sequence). Here the CDR3 DNA reads TGTGCCAGCAGCTTGGCCGGGACCTACGAGCAGTACGTC. Translation gives CASSLAGTYEQYV.

The chain has TRBV28 and TRBJ1-2; D not certain. Per germline, CDR1 MDHEN and CDR2 SYDVKM. With 2 bases removed from V and 7 bases from J, the gap between germline ends came to 11 bases. The CDR3 consists of 13 residues. The CDR3 region is CASSLEGRSGYTF. Written as DNA, the CDR3 is TGTGCCAGCAGTTTAGAGGGCAGGTCTGGCTACACCTTC.

This chain joins TRBV2 and TRBJ1-5; 12 bases match TRBD1. Trimming cost V 5 bases and J 7 bases; bases outside gene matches: 6. Looked up from germline, CDR1 is SNHLY and CDR2 is FYNNEI. The CDR3 consists of 15 residues. DNA for the CDR3: TGTGCCAGCAGTCCCCAGGGGACAGGGGGCCAGCCCCAGCATTTT. Translating gives CASSPQGTGGQPQHF.

The chain carries TRBV19 and TRBJ2-3; 7 bases are a match to TRBD2. From germline, CDR1 is LNHDA and CDR2 SQIVND (reference sequence). The CDR3 has 15 residues. With V trimmed by 3 bases and J by 5 bases, 8 bases remained unmatched. This CDR3 reads CASSIVGGPGDTQYF. The CDR3 nucleotides are TGTGCCAGTAGTATTGTGGGAGGGCCGGGAGATACGCAGTATTTT. The whole variable domain, remainder taken from reference TRBV19 and TRBJ2-3, is DGGITQSPKYLFRKEGQNVTLSCEQNLNHDAMYWYRQDPGQGLRLIYYSQIVNDFQKGDIAEGYSVSREKKESFPLTVTSAQKNPTAFYLCASSIVGGPGDTQYFGPGTRLTVL.

The J gene is TRBJ1-3, the V gene TRBV5-6; maybe TRBD1 (5 bases). The CDR3 sequence is 16 residues long. CDR1 is SGHDT, CDR2 YYEEEE, per germline. The V and J ends lost 4 bases and 0 bases respectively, with 14 bases between them. The CDR3 nucleotides read TGTGCCAGCAGCCCAGGGATTAAGCTCTCTGGAAACACCATATATTTT. Protein: CASSPGIKLSGNTIYF.

The rearrangement uses TRBV11-3 and TRBJ2-5, with 13 bases that match TRBD2. Germline V gene data show CDR1 as SGHNT and CDR2 as YENEEA. The CDR3 spans 16 residues. The V gene end was trimmed by 6 bases and the J gene end by 4 bases; junction bases not matched to a gene: 8. CDR3 DNA sequence: TGTGCCAGCAGGTTCACTAGCGGGGGGGCGGTAGAGACCCAGTACTTC. Its protein is CASRFTSGGAVETQYF.

Written as DNA, the CDR3 is TGTGCCATCAGTGAGGGTCTCGGACTGGGCTACGAGCAGTACTTC. It specifies CAISEGLGLGYEQYF. The chain links TRBV10-3 to TRBJ2-7; D possibly corresponds to TRBD2 (5 bases). This CDR3 region has 15 residues. V lost 2 bases and J lost 3, with 14 bases in between. Looked up from germline, CDR1 is ENHRY and CDR2 is SYGVKD.